A selection of T cell receptor beta chains follows, all from one sample in a study of CD8 T cells in ankylosing spondylitis. TCRdb analysed the 5' RACE reads with MiXCR anew, one entry per CDR3 protein. There are a few hundred thousand distinct CDR3 sequences in the sample; roughly 10% occur only once, and roughly 9.1% lies in the top ten. The source material was blood, either unsorted or a sorted T cell fraction (not recorded which). These receptors all stem from a female donor with ankylosing spondylitis or in good health (not recorded which). Each CDR3 is given with its conserved first and last residue. A D gene is named only where the DNA matches it firmly. Some rows mark clone size as missing; the rest say once, few, many or name a class of expanded clone.

D | size | J | V | CDR3 | DNA
- | - | TRBJ2-7 | TRBV18 | CASSPRTQTKSYEQYF | TGTGCCAGCTCTCCGAGGACCCAGACAAAATCCTACGAGCAGTACTTC
TRBD2 | few | TRBJ2-5 | TRBV6-1 | CASTPRASGMRETQYF | TGTGCCAGCACCCCTCGGGCTAGCGGAATGCGAGAGACCCAGTACTTC
- | many | TRBJ1-2 | TRBV29-1 | CSVGKTDPVYYGYTF | TGCAGCGTTGGTAAGACAGACCCCGTCTACTATGGCTACACCTTC
- | few | TRBJ1-5 | TRBV7-2 | CASSLDRQGWPQHF | TGTGCCAGCAGCCTAGACAGGCAAGGATGGCCCCAGCATTTT
- | many | TRBJ1-4 | TRBV29-1 | CSGRTSGREKLFF | TGCAGCGGGAGGACTTCGGGGCGCGAAAAACTGTTTTTT
- | many | TRBJ1-2 | TRBV5-1 | CASSSWRGSNYGYTF | TGCGCCAGCAGCTCCTGGAGAGGGTCTAACTATGGCTACACCTTC
- | many | TRBJ1-2 | TRBV20-1 | CSQGRPSYGYTF | TGCAGTCAGGGGAGGCCAAGCTATGGCTACACCTTC
TRBD2 | many | TRBJ2-3 | TRBV5-1 | CASSLDPSGGTDTQYF | TGCGCCAGCAGCTTGGATCCGAGCGGGGGCACAGATACGCAGTATTTT
- | many | TRBJ2-6 | TRBV20-1 | CSARGNRRPGANVLTF | TGCAGTGCTAGAGGGAACCGAAGACCTGGGGCCAACGTCCTGACTTTC
- | many | TRBJ1-5 | TRBV28 | CASIPGPRQPQHF | TGTGCCAGCATTCCAGGGCCCCGACAGCCCCAGCATTTT
- | many | TRBJ2-3 | TRBV2 | CASSLTRTDTQYF | TGTGCCAGCAGTTTAACTAGGACCGATACGCAGTATTTT
- | - | TRBJ2-7 | TRBV3-1 | CASSHGGGTEQYF | TGTGCCAGCAGCCATGGAGGGGGTACTGAGCAGTACTTC
TRBD2 | many | TRBJ2-1 | TRBV29-1 | CSVDPSRSSGGHNEQFF | TGCAGCGTTGATCCCTCCCGCTCTAGCGGGGGTCACAATGAGCAGTTCTTC
- | - | TRBJ1-2 | TRBV6-1 | CASHSYPGFGYTF | TGTGCCAGCCACAGTTATCCTGGGTTTGGCTACACCTTC
- | many | TRBJ1-2 | TRBV29-1 | CSGGSGIANYGYTF | TGCAGCGGGGGTTCGGGGATAGCTAACTATGGCTACACCTTC
- | - | TRBJ1-2 | TRBV5-1 | CSSSLVAAAGSGYGYTF | TGCTCCAGCAGCTTGGTAGCGGCGGCAGGGTCGGGTTATGGCTACACCTTC
- | - | TRBJ1-5 | TRBV12-3/TRBV12-4 | CASRKGQENQPQHF | TGTGCCAGCAGAAAGGGGCAGGAAAATCAGCCCCAGCATTTT
TRBD2 | many | TRBJ2-4 | TRBV7-8 | CASSLGGSINIQYF | TGTGCCAGCAGCTTAGGCGGGAGTATCAACATTCAGTACTTC
- | many | TRBJ2-6 | TRBV6-2/TRBV6-3 | CASSYRVSGANVLTF | TGTGCCAGCAGTTACCGAGTTTCGGGGGCCAACGTCCTGACTTTC
- | many | TRBJ2-2 | TRBV12-3/TRBV12-4 | CASMRGETTGELFF | TGTGCCAGCATGAGAGGGGAGACCACCGGGGAGCTGTTTTTT
- | many | TRBJ2-1 | TRBV5-6 | CASDRGGGASYNEQFF | TGTGCCAGCGACAGGGGCGGGGGGGCCTCCTACAATGAGCAGTTCTTC
TRBD2 | many | TRBJ2-1 | TRBV7-9 | CASTPRASGDYNEQFF | TGTGCCAGCACTCCCCGGGCCAGCGGGGACTACAATGAGCAGTTCTTC
- | - | TRBJ2-5 | TRBV11-2 | CASSLLSGTVQETQYF | TGTGCCAGCAGCTTACTGAGCGGAACCGTCCAAGAGACCCAGTACTTC
- | few | TRBJ2-3 | TRBV28 | CASSLYTDEIGDTQYF | TGTGCCAGCAGTTTATACACGGACGAGATAGGAGATACGCAGTATTTT
- | many | TRBJ1-1 | TRBV18 | CASSPLWGALNTEAFF | TGTGCCAGCTCACCACTGTGGGGGGCCCTGAACACTGAAGCTTTCTTT
- | - | TRBJ1-6 | TRBV5-6 | CASTPSGGNLNSPLHF | TGTGCCAGCACCCCCTCCGGGGGGAACTTAAATTCACCCCTCCACTTT
TRBD2 | few | TRBJ2-1 | TRBV7-9 | CASSLGRGLASNEQFF | TGTGCCAGCAGCTTAGGGAGGGGACTAGCGTCGAATGAGCAGTTCTTC
- | - | TRBJ2-5 | TRBV20-1 | CSASNAAARDTQYF | TGCAGTGCTAGTAACGCCGCGGCTAGGGACACCCAGTACTTC
- | many | TRBJ2-2 | TRBV5-1 | CATGKENTGELFF | TGCGCCACTGGAAAGGAGAACACCGGGGAGCTGTTTTTT
TRBD1 | - | TRBJ2-4 | TRBV3-1 | CASSHQGQIAKNIQYF | TGTGCCAGCAGCCACCAGGGACAGATAGCCAAAAACATTCAGTACTTC
TRBD1 | many | TRBJ2-7 | TRBV5-1 | CASRKGTGESYEQYF | TGCGCCAGCAGAAAAGGGACAGGGGAATCCTACGAGCAGTACTTC
- | many | TRBJ2-7 | TRBV4-1 | CASSQGGYPNEQYF | TGCGCCAGCAGCCAAGGCGGTTATCCCAACGAGCAGTACTTC
- | many | TRBJ1-1 | TRBV20-1 | CSAIPSTLGDGEAFF | TGCAGTGCTATCCCTAGCACTTTAGGGGACGGAGAAGCTTTCTTT
- | many | TRBJ1-4 | TRBV5-1 | CASSRGGTPERKLFF | TGCGCCAGCAGCCGCGGCGGGACACCAGAGCGAAAACTGTTTTTT
- | few | TRBJ1-1 | TRBV20-1 | CSARDPRRGLSAEAFF | TGCAGTGCTAGAGATCCTCGCCGAGGATTAAGCGCTGAAGCTTTCTTT
- | - | TRBJ2-7 | TRBV3-1 | CASSQARTTSYEQYF | TGTGCCAGCAGCCAAGCTCGGACAACGTCTTACGAGCAGTACTTC
- | few | TRBJ2-1 | TRBV7-2 | CASSLTRNNEQFF | TGTGCCAGCAGCTTGACCCGTAACAATGAGCAGTTCTTC
TRBD1 | - | TRBJ2-1 | TRBV5-4 | CASSEPPGQGRCEQFF | TGTGCCAGCAGCGAGCCTCCGGGACAGGGCAGATGTGAGCAGTTCTTC
- | - | TRBJ1-5 | TRBV5-5 | CASSLATVGNQPQHF | TGTGCCAGCAGCTTGGCTACCGTAGGTAATCAGCCCCAGCATTTT
- | - | TRBJ2-3 | TRBV7-8 | CASSNRAEGATDTQYF | TGTGCCAGCAGCAACAGGGCGGAGGGGGCAACAGATACGCAGTATTTT
- | many | TRBJ1-5 | TRBV20-1 | CSARDKGSNQPQHF | TGCAGTGCTAGAGATAAGGGAAGCAATCAGCCCCAGCATTTT
TRBD1 | many | TRBJ1-1 | TRBV5-1 | CASSLAGTVGSAFF | TGCGCCAGCAGCTTGGCGGGGACAGTGGGTTCAGCTTTCTTT
TRBD2 | many | TRBJ2-1 | TRBV10-3 | CAITSGVVNEQFF | TGTGCCATCACAAGCGGGGTGGTCAATGAGCAGTTCTTC
- | many | TRBJ1-4 | TRBV5-1 | CASSTGEYEKLFF | TGCGCCAGCAGTACGGGAGAGTACGAAAAACTGTTTTTT
- | - | TRBJ2-7 | TRBV27 | CASSLSGAALYEQYF | TGTGCCAGCAGCTTATCCGGAGCGGCCCTCTACGAGCAGTACTTC
TRBD2 | many | TRBJ2-3 | TRBV20-1 | CSARDILAFLADTQYF | TGCAGTGCTAGAGATATACTAGCGTTCTTAGCAGATACGCAGTATTTT
TRBD1 | many | TRBJ2-7 | TRBV24-1 | CATSDLEAGTGRYEQYF | TGTGCCACCAGTGATTTAGAGGCCGGGACAGGGAGATACGAGCAGTACTTC
TRBD2 | many | TRBJ2-2 | TRBV20-1 | CSARAGLAGANTGELFF | TGCAGTGCTAGAGCCGGACTAGCGGGCGCGAACACCGGGGAGCTGTTTTTT
TRBD2 | many | TRBJ2-7 | TRBV19 | CASKGGTPSYEQYF | TGTGCCAGTAAGGGAGGGACCCCATCCTACGAGCAGTACTTC
- | - | TRBJ2-5 | TRBV7-2 | CASSPQIGETQYF | TGTGCCAGCAGCCCCCAGATTGGGGAGACCCAGTACTTC
TRBD2 | few | TRBJ2-7 | TRBV25-1 | CASRSGRVGPPHEQYF | TGTGCCAGCAGATCTGGGAGGGTAGGACCTCCTCACGAGCAGTACTTC
- | - | TRBJ2-3 | TRBV7-7 | CASSRMAGDTQYF | TGTGCCAGCAGTCGAATGGCCGGCGATACGCAGTATTTT